This T cell receptor beta chain was found in a study of T cell responses to AZD1222 COVID-19 vaccine. In germline, CDR1 is SGHTA, CDR2 FQGNSA. The CDR3 is 16 amino acids. Unmatched junction bases numbered 14, after V lost 10 bases and J lost 2 bases. This table comes from immunoSEQ multiplex PCR, and its TCRdb copy is limited to in-frame clones, with some not included. This sample has some 140,000 clones; about 90% occur once, and the top ten carry 5% to 6.5%. Source: peripheral blood, taken on day 0 of AZD1222 vaccination. This rearrangement joins TRBV7-2 to TRBJ2-1; 7 bases match TRBD2. This receptor was taken from an adult in good health. CDR3 sequence reads: CATSGAGVRPYNEQFF. In nucleotides, the CDR3 is TGTGCCACCAGTGGGGCGGGAGTCCGTCCCTACAATGAGCAGTTCTTC.